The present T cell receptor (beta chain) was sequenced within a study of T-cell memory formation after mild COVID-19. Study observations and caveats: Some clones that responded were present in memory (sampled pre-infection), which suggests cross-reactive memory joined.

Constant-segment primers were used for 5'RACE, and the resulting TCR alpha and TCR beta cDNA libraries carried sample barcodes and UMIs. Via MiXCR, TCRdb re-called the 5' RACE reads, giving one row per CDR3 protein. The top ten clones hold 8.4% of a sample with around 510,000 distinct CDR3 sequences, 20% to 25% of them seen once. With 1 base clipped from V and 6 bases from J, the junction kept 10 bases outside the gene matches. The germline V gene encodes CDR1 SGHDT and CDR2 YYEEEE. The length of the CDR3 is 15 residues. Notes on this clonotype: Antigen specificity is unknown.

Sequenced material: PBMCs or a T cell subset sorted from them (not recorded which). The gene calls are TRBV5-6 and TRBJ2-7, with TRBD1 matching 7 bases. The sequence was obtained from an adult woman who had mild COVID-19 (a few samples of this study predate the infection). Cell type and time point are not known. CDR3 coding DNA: TGTGCCAGCAGCTTGACCGACAGGGATGCCGGCGAGCAGTACTTC. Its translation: CASSLTDRDAGEQYF.